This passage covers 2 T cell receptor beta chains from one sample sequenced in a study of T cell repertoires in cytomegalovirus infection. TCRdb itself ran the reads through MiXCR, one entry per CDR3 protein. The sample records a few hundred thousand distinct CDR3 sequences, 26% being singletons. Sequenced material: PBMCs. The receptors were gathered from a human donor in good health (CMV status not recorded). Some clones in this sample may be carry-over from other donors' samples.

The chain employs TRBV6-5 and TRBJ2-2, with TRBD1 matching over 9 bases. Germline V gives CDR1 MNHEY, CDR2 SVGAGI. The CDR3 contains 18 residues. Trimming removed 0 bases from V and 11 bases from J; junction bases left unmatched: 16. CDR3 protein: CASSYSIGYGTGKAELFF. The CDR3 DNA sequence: TGTGCCAGCAGTTACTCGATTGGCTACGGGACAGGGAAGGCTGAGCTGTTTTTT.

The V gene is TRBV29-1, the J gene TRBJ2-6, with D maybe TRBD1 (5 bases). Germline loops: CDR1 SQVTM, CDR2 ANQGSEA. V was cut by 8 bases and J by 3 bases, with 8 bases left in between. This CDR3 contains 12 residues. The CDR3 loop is CSLGVGANVLTF. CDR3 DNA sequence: TGCAGCTTAGGGGTTGGGGCCAACGTCCTGACTTTC.